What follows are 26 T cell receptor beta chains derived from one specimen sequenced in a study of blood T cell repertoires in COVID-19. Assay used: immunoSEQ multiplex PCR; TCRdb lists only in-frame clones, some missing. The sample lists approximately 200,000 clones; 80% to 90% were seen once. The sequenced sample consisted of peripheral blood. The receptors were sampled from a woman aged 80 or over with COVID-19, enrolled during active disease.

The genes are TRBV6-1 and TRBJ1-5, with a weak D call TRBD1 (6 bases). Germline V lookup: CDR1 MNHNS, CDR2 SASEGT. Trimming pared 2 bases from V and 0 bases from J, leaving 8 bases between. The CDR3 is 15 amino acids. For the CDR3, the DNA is TGTGCCAGCAGTGAACTCAGGGGTAGCAATCAGCCCCAGCATTTT. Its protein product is CASSELRGSNQPQHF.

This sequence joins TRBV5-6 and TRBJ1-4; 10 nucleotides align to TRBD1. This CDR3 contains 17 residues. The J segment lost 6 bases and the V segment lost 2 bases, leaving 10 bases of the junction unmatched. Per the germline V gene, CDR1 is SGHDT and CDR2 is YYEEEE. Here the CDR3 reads CASSLTTGTGVDEKLFF. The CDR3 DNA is TGTGCCAGCAGCTTAACCACCGGGACAGGGGTTGATGAAAAACTGTTTTTT.

CDR3: CASKGLGYEQYF. Here the CDR3 DNA reads TGTGCCAGCAAGGGACTGGGCTACGAGCAGTACTTC. The chain couples TRBV2 to TRBJ2-7; TRBD2 might be the D (6 bases). CDR1 and CDR2 (germline): SNHLY, FYNNEI. The CDR3 is made up of 12 amino acids. The V end was cut by 7 bases, the J end by 3 bases, with 10 bases between.

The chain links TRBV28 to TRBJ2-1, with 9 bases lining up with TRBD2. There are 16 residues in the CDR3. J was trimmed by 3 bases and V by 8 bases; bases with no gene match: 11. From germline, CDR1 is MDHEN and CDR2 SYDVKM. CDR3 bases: TGTGCCAGCCTCCCCCCCACTAGCGGGTACTACAATGAGCAGTTCTTC. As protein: CASLPPTSGYYNEQFF.

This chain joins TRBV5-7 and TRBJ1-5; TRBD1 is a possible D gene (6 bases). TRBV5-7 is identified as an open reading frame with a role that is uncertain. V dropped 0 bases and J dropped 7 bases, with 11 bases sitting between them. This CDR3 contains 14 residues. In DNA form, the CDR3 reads TGTGCCAGCAGCTTGGCTAACAGGGTCCAGCCCCAGCATTTT. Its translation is CASSLANRVQPQHF.

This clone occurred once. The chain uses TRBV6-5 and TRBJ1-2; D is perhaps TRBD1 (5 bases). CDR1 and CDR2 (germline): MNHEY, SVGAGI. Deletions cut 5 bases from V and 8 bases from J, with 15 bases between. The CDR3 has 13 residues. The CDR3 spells CASSRAPDKGYTF. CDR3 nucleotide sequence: TGTGCCAGCAGTCGAGCCCCGGACAAGGGCTACACCTTC.

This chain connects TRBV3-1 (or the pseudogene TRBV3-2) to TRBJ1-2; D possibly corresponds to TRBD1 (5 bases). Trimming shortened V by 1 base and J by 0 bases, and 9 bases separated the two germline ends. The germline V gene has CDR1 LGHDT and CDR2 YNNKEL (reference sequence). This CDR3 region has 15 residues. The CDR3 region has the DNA TGTGCCAGCAGCCAAGCTGGGGCCGCTAACTATGGCTACACCTTC. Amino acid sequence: CASSQAGAANYGYTF.

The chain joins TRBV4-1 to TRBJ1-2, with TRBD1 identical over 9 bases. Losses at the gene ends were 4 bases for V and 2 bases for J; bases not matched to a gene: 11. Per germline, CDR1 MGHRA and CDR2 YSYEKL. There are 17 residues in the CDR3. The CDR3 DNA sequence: TGCGCCAGCAGCCTAGGGACAGGGCGAGGGGAAAACTATGGCTACACCTTC. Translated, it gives CASSLGTGRGENYGYTF.

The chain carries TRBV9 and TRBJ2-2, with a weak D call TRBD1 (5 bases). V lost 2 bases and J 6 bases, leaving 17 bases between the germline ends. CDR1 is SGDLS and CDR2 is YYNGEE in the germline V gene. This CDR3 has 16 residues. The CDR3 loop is CASSVLPGFLAGELFF. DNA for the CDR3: TGTGCCAGCAGCGTGCTTCCAGGGTTTCTTGCCGGGGAGCTGTTTTTT.

In DNA, the CDR3 is TGTGCCAGCAGTCAGGACAGGGTCAACAGAGGCTACACCTTC. It encodes CASSQDRVNRGYTF. The chain couples TRBV6-5 to TRBJ1-2; 8 bases align to TRBD1. Trimming at V came to 5 bases and at J to 8 bases, leaving 10 bases not matched to a gene. The CDR3 loop spans 14 amino acids. Germline assignment: CDR1 MNHEY and CDR2 SVGAGI.

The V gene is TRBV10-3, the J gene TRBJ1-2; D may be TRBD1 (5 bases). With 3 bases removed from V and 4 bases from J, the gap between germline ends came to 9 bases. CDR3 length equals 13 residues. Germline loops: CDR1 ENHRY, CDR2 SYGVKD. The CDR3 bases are TGTGCCATCAGTGAAGTCAGGGCCTATGGCTACACCTTC. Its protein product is CAISEVRAYGYTF.

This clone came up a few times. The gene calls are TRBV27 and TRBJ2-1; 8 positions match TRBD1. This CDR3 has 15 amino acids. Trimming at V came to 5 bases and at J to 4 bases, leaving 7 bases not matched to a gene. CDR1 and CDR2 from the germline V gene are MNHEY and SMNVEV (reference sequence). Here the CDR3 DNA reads TGTGCCAGCAGTCTTACAGGGGGTTCTTACAATGAGCAGTTCTTC. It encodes CASSLTGGSYNEQFF.

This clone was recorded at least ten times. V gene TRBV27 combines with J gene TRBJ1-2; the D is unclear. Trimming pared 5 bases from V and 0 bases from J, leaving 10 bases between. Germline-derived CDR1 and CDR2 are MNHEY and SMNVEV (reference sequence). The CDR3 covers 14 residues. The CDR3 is CASSPRYTNYGYTF. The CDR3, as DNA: TGTGCCAGCAGTCCCCGGTATACTAACTATGGCTACACCTTC.

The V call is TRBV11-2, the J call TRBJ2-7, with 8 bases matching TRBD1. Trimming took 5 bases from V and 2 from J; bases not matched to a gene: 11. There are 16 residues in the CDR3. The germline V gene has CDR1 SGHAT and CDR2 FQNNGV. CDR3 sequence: CASSRSHGQGTYEQYF. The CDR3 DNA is TGTGCCAGCAGCCGGTCCCACGGACAGGGTACCTACGAGCAGTACTTC.

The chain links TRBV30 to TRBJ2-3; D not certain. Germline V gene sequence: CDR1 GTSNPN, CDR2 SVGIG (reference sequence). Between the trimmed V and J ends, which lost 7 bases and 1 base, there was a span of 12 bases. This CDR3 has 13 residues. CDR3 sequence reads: CALMTSRTDTQYF. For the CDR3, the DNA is TGTGCCTTAATGACTTCGCGCACAGATACGCAGTATTTT.

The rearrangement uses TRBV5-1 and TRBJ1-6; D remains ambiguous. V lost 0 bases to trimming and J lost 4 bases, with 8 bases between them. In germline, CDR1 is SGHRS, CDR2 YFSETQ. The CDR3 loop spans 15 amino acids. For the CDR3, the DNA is TGCGCCAGCAGCTTGGACCAGATATATAATTCACCCCTCCACTTT. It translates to CASSLDQIYNSPLHF.

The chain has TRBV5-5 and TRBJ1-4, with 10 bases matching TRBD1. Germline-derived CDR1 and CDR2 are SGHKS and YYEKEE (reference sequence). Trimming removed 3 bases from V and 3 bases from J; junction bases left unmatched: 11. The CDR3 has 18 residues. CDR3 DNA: TGTGCCAGCAGCTCCGGGCCGGGACAGGGGCAGGCTAATGAAAAACTGTTTTTT. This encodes CASSSGPGQGQANEKLFF.

Here the CDR3 DNA reads TGTGCCAGCAGGCCGGGACTGAGCCAAGAGACCCAGTACTTC. Translated, it gives CASRPGLSQETQYF. The chain employs TRBV2 and TRBJ2-5; a weak D match, TRBD2 (6 bases). This CDR3 spans 14 amino acids. V lost 6 bases to trimming and J lost 1 base, with 12 bases between them. Germline values: CDR1 SNHLY, CDR2 FYNNEI.

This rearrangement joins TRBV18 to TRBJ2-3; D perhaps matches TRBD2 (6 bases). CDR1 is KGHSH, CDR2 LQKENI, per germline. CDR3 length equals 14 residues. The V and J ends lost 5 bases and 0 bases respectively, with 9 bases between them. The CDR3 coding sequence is TGTGCCAGCTCAGCGCTAGCGAGCACAGATACGCAGTATTTT. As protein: CASSALASTDTQYF.

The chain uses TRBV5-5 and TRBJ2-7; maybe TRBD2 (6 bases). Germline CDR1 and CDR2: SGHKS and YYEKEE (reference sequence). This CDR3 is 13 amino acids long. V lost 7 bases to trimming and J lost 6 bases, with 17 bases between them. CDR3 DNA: TGTGCCAGCGCGGGGCAGGGTCTCGCCGAGCAGTACTTC. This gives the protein CASAGQGLAEQYF.

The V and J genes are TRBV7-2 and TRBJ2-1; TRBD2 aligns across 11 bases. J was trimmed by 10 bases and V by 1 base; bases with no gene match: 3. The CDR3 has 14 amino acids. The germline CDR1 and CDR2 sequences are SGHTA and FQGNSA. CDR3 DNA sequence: TGTGCCAGCAGCTTAGAACTAGCGGGGGACGAGCAGTTCTTC. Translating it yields CASSLELAGDEQFF.

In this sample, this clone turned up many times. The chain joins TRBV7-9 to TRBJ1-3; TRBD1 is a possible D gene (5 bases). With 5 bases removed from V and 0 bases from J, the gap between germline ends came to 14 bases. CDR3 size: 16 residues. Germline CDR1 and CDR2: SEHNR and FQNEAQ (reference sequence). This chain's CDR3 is CASSPMGRLSGNTIYF. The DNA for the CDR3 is TGTGCCAGCAGCCCAATGGGGCGGCTCTCTGGAAACACCATATATTTT.

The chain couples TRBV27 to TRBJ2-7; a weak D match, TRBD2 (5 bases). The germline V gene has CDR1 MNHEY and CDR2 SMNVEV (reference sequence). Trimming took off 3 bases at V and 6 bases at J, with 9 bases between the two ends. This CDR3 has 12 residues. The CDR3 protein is CASSFLAGEQYF. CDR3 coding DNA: TGTGCCAGCAGTTTTTTGGCGGGCGAGCAGTACTTC.

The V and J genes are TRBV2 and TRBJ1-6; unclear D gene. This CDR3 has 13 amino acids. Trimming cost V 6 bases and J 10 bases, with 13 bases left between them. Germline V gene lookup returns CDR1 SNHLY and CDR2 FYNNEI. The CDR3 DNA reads TGTGCCAGCAGAAGGGCCACGGGGTCACCCCTCCACTTT. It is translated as CASRRATGSPLHF.

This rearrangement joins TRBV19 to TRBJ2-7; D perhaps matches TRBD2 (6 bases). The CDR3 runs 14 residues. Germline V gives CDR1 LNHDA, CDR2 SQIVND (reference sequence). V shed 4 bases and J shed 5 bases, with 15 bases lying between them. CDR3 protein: CASSNRERVHEQYF. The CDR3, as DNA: TGTGCCAGTAGTAACCGGGAGCGCGTCCACGAGCAGTACTTC. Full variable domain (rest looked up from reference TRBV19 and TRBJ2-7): DGGITQSPKYLFRKEGQNVTLSCEQNLNHDAMYWYRQDPGQGLRLIYYSQIVNDFQKGDIAEGYSVSREKKESFPLTVTSAQKNPTAFYLCASSNRERVHEQYFGPGTRLTVT.

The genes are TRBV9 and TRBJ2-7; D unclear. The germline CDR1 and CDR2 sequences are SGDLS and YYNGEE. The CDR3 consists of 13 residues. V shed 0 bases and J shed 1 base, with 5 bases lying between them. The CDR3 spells CASSVAGSYEQYF. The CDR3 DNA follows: TGTGCCAGCAGCGTAGCGGGTTCCTACGAGCAGTACTTC.